The clone carrying this TCR beta chain was picked up one time. Seattle patients were enrolled while actively infected and followed longitudinally. The data were obtained in a study of blood T cell repertoires in COVID-19. Looking at the study overall: From T cells, B-cell-depleted T cells, or PBMCs came the material, which was cDNA or gDNA.

The CDR3 is 17 residues long. Measured with immunoSEQ multiplex PCR; TCRdb has only the in-frame clones, and not every one. The table has roughly 210,000 clones, around 84% seen once. This receptor was obtained from a woman older than 75 with COVID-19, enrolled during active disease. The sequencing sample was made of peripheral blood. This chain uses TRBV21-1 with TRBJ2-5; no check of the table's D call, TRBD2, against the DNA was made. TRBV21-1 is assigned pseudogene status. The CDR3 region is CASSKASSTSSVETQYF. The CDR3 bases are TGTGCCAGCAGCAAAGCATCTAGTACTAGCTCTGTTGAGACCCAGTACTTC.